The source of this T cell receptor beta chain is a study of blood T cell repertoires in COVID-19. Overall study: The United States, Italy and Spain supplied acute and convalescent COVID-19 samples. T cells, B-cell-depleted T cells, or PBMCs supplied cDNA or gDNA.

Sequencing was performed with immunoSEQ multiplex PCR; in TCRdb, only in-frame clones are kept and a portion is missing. Among approximately 180,000 clones, over 75% were seen once, and the ten largest hold approximately 10%. The CDR3 length is 16 residues. Trimming at V came to 3 bases and at J to 5 bases, leaving 10 bases not matched to a gene. The V gene's germline CDR1 is SGHDT and CDR2 YYEEEE. The clonotype was recovered from a human donor with active or convalescent COVID-19. The donor label of this sample is uncertain. The specimen sequenced was peripheral blood. V usage is TRBV5-6 and J usage is TRBJ2-3, with 9 bases lining up with TRBD2. CDR3 in amino acids: CASSWDASGIRDTQYF. CDR3 in DNA: TGTGCCAGCAGCTGGGACGCTAGCGGGATTAGAGATACGCAGTATTTT.